This note documents a single TCR beta chain sequence. The target of this receptor is not known. No clone much larger than this one lies a single base away; base qualities are absent. The data were taken from a study of T cell responses to AZD1222 COVID-19 vaccine (dated by TCRdb to about 2021). About the investigation overall: TCR sequencing was performed for about 250 trial participants, of whom approximately 200 were given two doses of AZD1222 and approximately 25 were given two doses of MenACWY control vaccine. Trial participants were enrolled into age subgroups of 18-55, 56-69 and 70-plus years, which contained approximately 150, 28 and 58 TCR-sequenced participants, respectively.

The CDR3 regions of human TCRbeta chains were analyzed by immunosequencing. In the authors' own workflow: Repertoire TCRs were checked for matches against a reference library of SARS-CoV-2-specific TCRs that had been generated using the MIRA antigen-specificity platform. Breadth was defined as the fraction of unique TCRs that were SARS-CoV-2-associated, and depth was defined as the fraction of total T cells that were SARS-CoV-2-associated. Using the MIRA data, every spike-specific TCR was mapped to the spike region that the TCR reacted to and assigned to either a CD4 or a CD8 class. Log10-transformed breadth and depth values were compared by one-way ANOVA with Sidak's multiple comparisons tests. TCRdb stores this immuneACCESS table with in-frame sequences only. Part of the clones is absent; in the studies checked, under half of the shortfall reflects unresolved V genes, and no reason is known for the rest. V, J and clone size derive from that table, while D and trimming were established from the DNA sequence. This sample lists around 44,000 clones; 80% to 90% were detected once. Clones ranked in the top ten supply 5.5% to 7% of the sample.

The meaning of the sample's time point label: about 28 days (+/-7) after the second vaccine dose. AZD1222 recipients whose second dose came at about 4 weeks and those whose second dose came at about 12 weeks were combined into one group, since spike-specific TCR depth and breadth did not differ between the two schedules. Samples from vaccinated people were obtained from the UK trials COV001 and COV002, which included a single-blind randomized controlled phase 2/3 trial of AZD1222 (ChAdOx1 nCoV-19) in healthy adults. For TCRbeta chain sequencing, PBMC samples were collected from trial participants at day 0 and at day 28 after the second dose. What the research found in general, with its limitations: The vaccine-associated CD4 TCRs covered the entire spike protein, and the dominant responses fell in regions 160-218 and 743-854. In the small 56-69-year group, the increase in depth fell short of significance, most likely because of low power. Conclusions about previously exposed vaccinees are limited because only six or seven AZD1222 recipients were SARS-CoV-2 seropositive at baseline. Spike-specific TCR breadth and depth rose significantly after two AZD1222 doses compared with day 0 and with MenACWY recipients. Reportedly, almost half of the unique spike-specific TCRs recognized epitopes lying outside the regions that are mutated in the B.1.351 and B.1.1.7 variants. Because no day 14 peak-response samples were available, repertoires were characterized only after the peak T cell response. Participants were mostly white British, with more females than males. The authors suggested clonal diversity may have been underestimated.

CDR1 and CDR2 were assigned from the germline V gene as SGHAT and FQNNGV. V is pruned by 4 bases and J by 1 base, leaving 2 bases of the junction without a gene match. From the cysteine through the phenylalanine, the CDR3 covers 14 amino acids. The only DNA kept is the CDR3, 42 bases in frame from the first base. The sequence is built from TRBV11-2 and TRBJ1-1, and 8 bases in between align with TRBD1. The specimen was peripheral blood, collected 28 days after the second AZD1222 dose. The receptor was derived from an adult who received the AZD1222 COVID-19 vaccine. Here is the DNA: TGTGCCAGCAGCTCCGGACAGGGGAACACTGAAGCTTTCTTT. It translates to CASSSGQGNTEAFF. Full variable domain (CDR3 extended with the reference TRBV11-2 and TRBJ1-1 proteins): EAGVAQSPRYKIIEKRQSVAFWCNPISGHATLYWYQQILGQGPKLLIQFQNNGVVDDSQLPKDRFSAERLKGVDSTLKIQPAKLEDSAVYLCASSSGQGNTEAFFGQGTRLTVV.